This TCR beta chain was captured in a study of cytomegalovirus exposure and HLA in healthy donors. As concerns this clone: What it binds is unknown.

Trimming stripped 6 bases from V and 4 bases from J, with 15 bases between. Germline CDR1 is MDHEN and CDR2 is SYDVKM. The CDR3 is 14 amino acids. A multiplex PCR was run with 60 Vbeta primers and 13 Jbeta primers. TCRdb keeps only in-frame clones here, not all; method: immunoSEQ multiplex PCR. The sample lists about 31,000 clones, roughly 44% occurring once. Study-wide points: By a later analysis, the bulk of CMV-associated TCR beta chains appeared HLA-restricted. Reports indicate that TCR beta sequences accurately predicted the HLA-A and HLA-B alleles of most subjects.

The genes are TRBV28 and TRBJ1-1, with TRBD1 as a possible D gene (6 bases). The TCR originated in a woman in her fifties or sixties in good health and CMV-seronegative. Specimen: PBMCs. The CDR3 region has the DNA TGTGCCAGCAGCCAAGGGGGGGAGGGCACTGAAGCTTTCTTT. Protein: CASSQGGEGTEAFF.